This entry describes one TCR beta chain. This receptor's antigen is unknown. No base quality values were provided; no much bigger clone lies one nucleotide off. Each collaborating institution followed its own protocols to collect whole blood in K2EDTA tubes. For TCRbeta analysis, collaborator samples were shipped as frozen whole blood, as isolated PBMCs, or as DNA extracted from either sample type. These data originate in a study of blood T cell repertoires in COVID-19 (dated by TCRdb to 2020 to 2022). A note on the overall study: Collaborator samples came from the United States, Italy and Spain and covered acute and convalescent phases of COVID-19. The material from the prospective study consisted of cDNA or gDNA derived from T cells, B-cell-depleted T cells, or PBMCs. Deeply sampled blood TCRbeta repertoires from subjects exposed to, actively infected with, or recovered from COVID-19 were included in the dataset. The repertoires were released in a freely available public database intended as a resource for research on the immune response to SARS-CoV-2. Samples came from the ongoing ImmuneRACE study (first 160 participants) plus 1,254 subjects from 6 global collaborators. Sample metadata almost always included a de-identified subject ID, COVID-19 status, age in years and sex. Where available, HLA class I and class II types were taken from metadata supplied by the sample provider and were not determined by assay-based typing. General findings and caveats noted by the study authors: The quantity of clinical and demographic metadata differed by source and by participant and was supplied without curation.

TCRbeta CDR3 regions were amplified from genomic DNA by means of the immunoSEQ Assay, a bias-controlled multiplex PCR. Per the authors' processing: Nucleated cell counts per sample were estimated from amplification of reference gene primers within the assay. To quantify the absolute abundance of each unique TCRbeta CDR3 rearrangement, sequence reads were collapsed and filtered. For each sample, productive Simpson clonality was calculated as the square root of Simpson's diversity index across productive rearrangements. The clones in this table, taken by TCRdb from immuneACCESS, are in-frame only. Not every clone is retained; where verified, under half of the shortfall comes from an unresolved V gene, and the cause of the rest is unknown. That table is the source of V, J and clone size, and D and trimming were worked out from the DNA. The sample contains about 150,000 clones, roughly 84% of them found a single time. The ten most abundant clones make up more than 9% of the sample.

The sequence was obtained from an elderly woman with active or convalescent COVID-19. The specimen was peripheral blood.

This receptor has the CDR3 CASSQPRTSGSYNEQFF. In nucleotides, the sequence is TGCGCCAGCAGCCAACCCCGGACTAGCGGCTCCTACAATGAGCAGTTCTTC. The rearrangement joined TRBV4-1 to TRBJ2-1, with 10 junctional bases fitting TRBD2. Taken from cysteine to phenylalanine, the CDR3 has 17 residues. CDR3 DNA is the only sequence kept; it has 51 bases, read in frame from the first base. CDR1 and CDR2, per the germline V gene, are MGHRA and YSYEKL. Trimmed from V: 2 bases; trimmed from J: 0 bases; junction bases lacking a gene match: 4.